The entry below describes one TCR beta chain. Its antigen is undetermined. The method was immunoSEQ multiplex PCR; TCRdb's version includes in-frame clones alone and lacks a portion of them. This table has over 55,000 clones, 80% appearing once. This sample stems from a study of OX40 agonist ivuxolimab in advanced cancers. Study as a whole: As their treatment, patients were administered ivuxolimab, an agonistic anti-OX40 (CD134) antibody.

This CDR3 contains 14 residues. The V gene's germline CDR1 is MGHRA and CDR2 YSYEKL. The V gene lost 1 base and the J gene lost 9 bases, with 10 bases spanning the gap. Study results and limitations: Dose levels from 0.1 to 3.0 mg/kg saw CD4+ and CD8+ blood T cells expand clonally by week 6.

The chain recombines TRBV4-1 with TRBJ1-6; possibly TRBD1 for D (6 bases). The source was CD4+ or CD8+ T cells sorted from blood, collected in a trial of the OX40 agonist ivuxolimab. The clonotype was recovered from an adult with an advanced solid tumor such as melanoma, head and neck, liver or kidney cancer. CDR3 nucleotide sequence: TGCGCCAGCAGCCAAGGGGGGGCAAGTTCACCCCTCCACTTT. Amino acid sequence: CASSQGGASSPLHF.